These T cell receptor beta chains were read from a single sample in a study of neurological immune-mediated disorders. TCRdb independently ran MiXCR on the 5' RACE reads; one entry per CDR3 protein. The sample lists about 38,000 distinct CDR3 sequences; around 10% were seen once. Sequenced sample: CD4+ T cells from blood. These receptors all come from a woman in her 30s with HTLV-1-associated myelopathy (HAM/TSP). CDR3s leave out the opening cysteine and the closing phenylalanine or tryptophan.

V gene,CDR3 length,J gene,CDR3 protein
TRBV18,13,TRBJ2-2,ASSPPMGYTGELF
TRBV20-1,16,TRBJ1-6,SARGTGGLHAYNSPLH
TRBV14,14,TRBJ1-2,ASSQPPAGTNYGYT
TRBV5-1,11,TRBJ2-1,ASSLREYNEQF
TRBV6-5,11,TRBJ2-3,ASRASSTDTQY
TRBV5-1,12,TRBJ2-1,ASSLDPGLNEQF
TRBV5-1,15,TRBJ2-6,ASSTGQASSGANVLT
TRBV7-9,11,TRBJ1-6,ASSLDGSSPLH
TRBV3-1,12,TRBJ2-7,ASSQDLRGSQQY
TRBV7-6,11,TRBJ1-3,ASSASNGNTIY
TRBV20-1,11,TRBJ1-1,SASRQENTEAF
TRBV24-1,10,TRBJ1-2,ATSGQGDGYT
TRBV5-6,13,TRBJ1-2,ASSFPDQSRYGYT
TRBV5-1,14,TRBJ2-1,ASSLAATTGYNEQF
TRBV18,10,TRBJ2-1,ASSPSGNEQF
TRBV29-1,10,TRBJ2-3,SVERGGLPQY
TRBV10-3,10,TRBJ1-1,AIRAGGTEAF
TRBV12-3/TRBV12-4,11,TRBJ2-2,ASSDRNTGELF
TRBV20-1,10,TRBJ1-3,SAVQGVGAIY
TRBV5-1,14,TRBJ1-2,ASSLGSRQGAYGYT
TRBV5-1,12,TRBJ1-1,ASTHGGGNTEAF
TRBV10-3,12,TRBJ2-2,ASGGQGDTGELF
TRBV20-1,10,TRBJ1-4,SARGLNEKLF
TRBV12-3/TRBV12-4,12,TRBJ1-1,ASSLGATNTEAF
TRBV6-1,13,TRBJ2-7,ASREGGISSYEQY
TRBV5-1,12,TRBJ1-6,ASGRFGQDSPLH
TRBV5-1,13,TRBJ2-7,ASSADRGRTHEQY
TRBV7-9,14,TRBJ1-4,ASSRGRGRVHEKLF
TRBV7-9,17,TRBJ1-1,ASSLAWYQLSDSNTEAF
TRBV3-1,15,TRBJ1-2,ASSQQYRQGTNYGYT
TRBV20-1,14,TRBJ2-1,SARDPGGGQHNEQF
TRBV10-3,12,TRBJ2-7,AISESPGYYEQY
TRBV5-1,12,TRBJ1-2,ASSLGQQAGGYT
TRBV13,13,TRBJ1-6,ASSLFDREGSPLH
TRBV6-1,12,TRBJ2-3,ASVSSVIADTQY
TRBV5-1,14,TRBJ2-7,AGSTGGAQRTYEQY
TRBV5-1,14,TRBJ2-1,ASSLAAGLGYNEQF
TRBV7-9,13,TRBJ2-7,ASSLAGQGEHEQY
TRBV5-5,14,TRBJ2-6,ASKGQINSGANVLT
TRBV2,14,TRBJ1-3,ASSSGPNRAGNTIY
TRBV24-1,13,TRBJ2-3,ATRRSDLEGDTQY